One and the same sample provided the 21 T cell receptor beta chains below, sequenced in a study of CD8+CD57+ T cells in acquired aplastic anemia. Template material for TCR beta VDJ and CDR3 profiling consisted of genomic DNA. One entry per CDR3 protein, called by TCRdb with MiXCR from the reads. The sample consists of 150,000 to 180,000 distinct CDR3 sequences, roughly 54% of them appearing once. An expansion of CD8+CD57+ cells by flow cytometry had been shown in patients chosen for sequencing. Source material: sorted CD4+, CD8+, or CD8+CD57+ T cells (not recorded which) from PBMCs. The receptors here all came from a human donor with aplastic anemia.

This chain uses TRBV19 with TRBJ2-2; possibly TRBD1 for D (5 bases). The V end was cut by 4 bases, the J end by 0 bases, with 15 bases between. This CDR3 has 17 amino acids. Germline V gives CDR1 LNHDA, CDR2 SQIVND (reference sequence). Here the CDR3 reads CASSTRRAPANTGELFF. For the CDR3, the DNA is TGTGCCAGTAGTACGCGCAGGGCGCCAGCGAACACCGGGGAGCTGTTTTTT.

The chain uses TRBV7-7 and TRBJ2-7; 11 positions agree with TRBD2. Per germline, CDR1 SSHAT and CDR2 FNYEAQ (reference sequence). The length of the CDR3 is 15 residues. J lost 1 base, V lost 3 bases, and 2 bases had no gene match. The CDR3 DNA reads TGTGCCAGCAGCTTCGCTAGCGGGGGGTCCTACGAGCAGTACTTC. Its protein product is CASSFASGGSYEQYF. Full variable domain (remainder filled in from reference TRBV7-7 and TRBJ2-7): GAGVSQSPRYKVTKRGQDVTLRCDPISSHATLYWYQQALGQGPEFLTYFNYEAQPDKSGLPSDRFSAERPEGSISTLTIQRTEQRDSAMYRCASSFASGGSYEQYFGPGTRLTVT.

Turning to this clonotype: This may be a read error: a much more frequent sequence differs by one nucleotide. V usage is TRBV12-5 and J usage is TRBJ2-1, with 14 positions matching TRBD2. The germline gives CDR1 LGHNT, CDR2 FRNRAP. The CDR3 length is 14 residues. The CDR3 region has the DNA TGTGCTAGTGGTGGGACTAGCGGGGGTAATGAGCAGCTCTTC. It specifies CASGGTSGGNEQLF.

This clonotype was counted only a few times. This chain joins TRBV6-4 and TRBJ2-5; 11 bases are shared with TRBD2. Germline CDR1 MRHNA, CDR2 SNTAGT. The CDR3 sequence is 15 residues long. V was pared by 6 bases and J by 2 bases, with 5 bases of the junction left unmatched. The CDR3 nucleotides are TGTGCCAGCAGCCCGGGACTAGCGGATCAAGAGACCCAGTACTTC. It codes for CASSPGLADQETQYF.

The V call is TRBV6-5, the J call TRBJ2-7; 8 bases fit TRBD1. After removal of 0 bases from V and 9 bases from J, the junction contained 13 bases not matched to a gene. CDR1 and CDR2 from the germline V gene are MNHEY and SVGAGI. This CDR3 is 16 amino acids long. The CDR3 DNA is TGTGCCAGCAGTTACTCGAGGAGACAGGGGCTGGTGGGGCAGTACTTC. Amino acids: CASSYSRRQGLVGQYF.

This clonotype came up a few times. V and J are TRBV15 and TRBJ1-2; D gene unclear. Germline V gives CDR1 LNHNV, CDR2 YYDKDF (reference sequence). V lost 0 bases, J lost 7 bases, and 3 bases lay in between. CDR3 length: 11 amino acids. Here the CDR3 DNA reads TGTGCCACCAGCAGAGATGGTGGCTACACCTTC. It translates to CATSRDGGYTF.

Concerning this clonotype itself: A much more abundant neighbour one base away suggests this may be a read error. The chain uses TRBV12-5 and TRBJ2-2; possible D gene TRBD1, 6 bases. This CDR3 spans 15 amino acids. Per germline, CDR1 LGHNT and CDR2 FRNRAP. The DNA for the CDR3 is TGTGCTAGTGGTTTGCCAACAGGGAACACCGGGGAGCTGCTTTTT. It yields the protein CASGLPTGNTGELLF.

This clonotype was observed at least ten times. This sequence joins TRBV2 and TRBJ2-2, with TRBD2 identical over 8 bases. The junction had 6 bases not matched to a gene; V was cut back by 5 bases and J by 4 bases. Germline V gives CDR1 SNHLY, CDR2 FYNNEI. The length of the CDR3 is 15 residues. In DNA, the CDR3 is TGTGCCAGCAGTCCTTCGCGGGGGGCCACCGGGGAGCTGTTTTTT. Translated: CASSPSRGATGELFF.

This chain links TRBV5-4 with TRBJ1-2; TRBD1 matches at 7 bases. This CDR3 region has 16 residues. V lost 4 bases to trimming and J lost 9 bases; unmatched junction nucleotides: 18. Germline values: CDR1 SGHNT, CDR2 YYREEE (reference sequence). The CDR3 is CASSINIRSGGRSYTF. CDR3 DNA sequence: TGTGCCAGCAGCATCAATATTAGGTCAGGGGGAAGAAGCTACACCTTC.

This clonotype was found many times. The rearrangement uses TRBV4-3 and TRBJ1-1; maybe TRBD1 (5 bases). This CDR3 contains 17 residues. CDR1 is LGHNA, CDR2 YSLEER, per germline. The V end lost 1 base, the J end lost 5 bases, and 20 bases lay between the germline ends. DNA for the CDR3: TGCGCCAGCAGCCAAGGTCGGGGTATCGCGGGGGGGACTGAAGCTTTCTTT. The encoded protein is CASSQGRGIAGGTEAFF.

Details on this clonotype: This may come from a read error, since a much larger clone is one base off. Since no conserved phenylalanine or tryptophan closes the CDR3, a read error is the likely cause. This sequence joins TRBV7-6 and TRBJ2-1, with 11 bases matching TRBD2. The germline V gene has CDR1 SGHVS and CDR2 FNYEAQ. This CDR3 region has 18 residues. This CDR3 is CASSLAGGAGPIYNEQFL. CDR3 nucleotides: TGTGCTAGCAGCTTAGCGGGAGGGGCAGGACCCATTTACAATGAGCAGTTCCTC.

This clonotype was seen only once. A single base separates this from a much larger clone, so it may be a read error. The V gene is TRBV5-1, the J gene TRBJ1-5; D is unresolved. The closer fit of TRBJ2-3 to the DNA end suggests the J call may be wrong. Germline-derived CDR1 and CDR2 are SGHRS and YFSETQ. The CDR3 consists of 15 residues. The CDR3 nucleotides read TGCGCCAGCAGCTTAGGCCCGTATAGCAATCAGCCCCAGTATTTT. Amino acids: CASSLGPYSNQPQYF.

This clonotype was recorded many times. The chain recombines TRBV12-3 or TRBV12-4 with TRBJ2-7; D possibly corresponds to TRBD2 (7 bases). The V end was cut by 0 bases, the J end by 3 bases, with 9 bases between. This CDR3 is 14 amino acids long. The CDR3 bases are TGTGCCAGCAGTTTAGCGGGGGGGCTCTACGAGCAGTACTTC. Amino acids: CASSLAGGLYEQYF.

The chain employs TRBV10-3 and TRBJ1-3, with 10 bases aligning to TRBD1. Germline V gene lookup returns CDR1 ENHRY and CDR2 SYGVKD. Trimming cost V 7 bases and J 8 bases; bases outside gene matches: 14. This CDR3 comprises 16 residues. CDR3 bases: TGTGCCATCACCTCTCGGACAGGGGGAACCGGAGACACCATATATTTT. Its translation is CAITSRTGGTGDTIYF.

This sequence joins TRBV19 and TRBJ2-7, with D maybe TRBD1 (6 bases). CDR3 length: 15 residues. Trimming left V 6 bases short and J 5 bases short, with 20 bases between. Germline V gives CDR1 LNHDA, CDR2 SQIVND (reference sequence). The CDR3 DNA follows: TGTGCCAGTAGGGATCCAGGGGCCGTCCGCGACGAGCAGTACTTC. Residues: CASRDPGAVRDEQYF. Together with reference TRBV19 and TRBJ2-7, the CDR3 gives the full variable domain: DGGITQSPKYLFRKEGQNVTLSCEQNLNHDAMYWYRQDPGQGLRLIYYSQIVNDFQKGDIAEGYSVSREKKESFPLTVTSAQKNPTAFYLCASRDPGAVRDEQYFGPGTRLTVT.

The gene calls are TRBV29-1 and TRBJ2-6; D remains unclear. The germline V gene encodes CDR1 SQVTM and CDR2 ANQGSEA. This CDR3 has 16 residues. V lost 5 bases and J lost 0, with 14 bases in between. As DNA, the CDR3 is TGCAGCGTTCGGCGGCTGCTATCCTCTGGGGCCAACGTCCTGACTTTC. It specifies CSVRRLLSSGANVLTF. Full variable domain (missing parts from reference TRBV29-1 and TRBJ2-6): SAVISQKPSRDICQRGTSLTIQCQVDSQVTMMFWYRQQPGQSLTLIATANQGSEATYESGFVIDKFPISRPNLTFSTLTVSNMSPEDSSIYLCSVRRLLSSGANVLTFGAGSRLTVL.

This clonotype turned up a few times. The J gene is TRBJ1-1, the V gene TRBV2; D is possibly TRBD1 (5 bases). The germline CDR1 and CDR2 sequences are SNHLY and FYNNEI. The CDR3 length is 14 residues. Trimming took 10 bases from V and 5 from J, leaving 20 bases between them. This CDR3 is CATLQIGGGTEAFF. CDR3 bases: TGTGCCACCCTCCAGATCGGGGGTGGGACTGAAGCTTTCTTT.

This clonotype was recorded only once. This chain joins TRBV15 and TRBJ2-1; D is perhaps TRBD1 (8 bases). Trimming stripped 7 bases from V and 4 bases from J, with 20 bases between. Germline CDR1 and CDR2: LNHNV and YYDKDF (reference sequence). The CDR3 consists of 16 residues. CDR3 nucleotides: TGTGCCACCACCAAGAGGGGGGGGACAGGATACAATGAGCAGTTCTTC. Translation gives CATTKRGGTGYNEQFF.

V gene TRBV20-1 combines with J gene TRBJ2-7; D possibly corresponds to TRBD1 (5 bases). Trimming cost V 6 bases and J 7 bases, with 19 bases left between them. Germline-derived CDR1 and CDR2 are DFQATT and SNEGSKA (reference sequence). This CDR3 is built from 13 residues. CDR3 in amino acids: CSAADRLVGEQYF. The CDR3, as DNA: TGCAGTGCCGCCGACAGATTGGTGGGAGAGCAGTACTTC.

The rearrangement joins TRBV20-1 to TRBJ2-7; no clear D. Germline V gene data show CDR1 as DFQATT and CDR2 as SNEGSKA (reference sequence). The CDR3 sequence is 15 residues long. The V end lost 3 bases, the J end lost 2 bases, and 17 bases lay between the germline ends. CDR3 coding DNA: TGCAGTGCTAGTGGCGGTGGATCACGGACCTACGAGCAGTACTTC. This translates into CSASGGGSRTYEQYF.

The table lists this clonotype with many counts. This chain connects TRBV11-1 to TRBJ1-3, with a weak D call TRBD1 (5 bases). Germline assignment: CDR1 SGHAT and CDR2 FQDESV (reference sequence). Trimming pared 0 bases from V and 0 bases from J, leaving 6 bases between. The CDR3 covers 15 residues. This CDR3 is CASSLAGASGNTIYF. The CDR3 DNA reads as TGTGCCAGCAGCTTAGCTGGGGCCTCTGGAAACACCATATATTTT.